This T cell receptor (beta chain) was recorded in a study of T cells expressing NK-cell markers. Background on the study: Beta-chain profiling covered CD3+CD56+NKG2C+, CD3+CD56+NKG2C- and CD3+CD56-NKG2C+ sorted subsets.

Findings of the study overall: Several donors' CD3+CD56-NKG2C+ cells were dominated by the same clonotypes.

With respect to this clonotype: The antigen remains unidentified.

Production of TCR beta cDNA relied on 5'RACE template switching with UMIs. TCRdb reworked the 5' RACE reads into one entry per CDR3 protein, no DNA. This sample's clone table lists 350,000 to 500,000 distinct CDR3 sequences. This CDR3 has 13 amino acids. Looked up from germline, CDR1 is SQVTM and CDR2 is ANQGSEA. The sequenced sample consisted of blood T cells: a sorted CD56 or NKG2C T cell subset, CD4+ or CD8+ T cells, or bulk PBMC T cells (not recorded which). This TCR came from a woman aged 18 to 69 in good health. This chain joins TRBV29-1 and TRBJ2-3; TCRdb calls TRBD1, which cannot be checked without DNA. CDR3: CSVRTGGADTQYF.